A selection of T cell receptor beta chains follows, all from one sample in a study of cytomegalovirus exposure and HLA in healthy donors. Assay used: immunoSEQ multiplex PCR; TCRdb lists only in-frame clones, some missing. This table has about 140,000 clones, approximately 78% appearing once. The specimen was PBMCs. All receptors derive from a young woman in good health and CMV-seropositive. CDR3s include the opening cysteine and the closing phenylalanine or tryptophan. Fields, in order: D gene, J gene, clone size, V gene, CDR3 DNA, CDR3 protein. The D gene is left open where the match is weak. Some rows mark clone size as missing; the rest say once, few, many or name a class of expanded clone.

-,TRBJ1-1,-,TRBV5-6,TGTGCCAGCCTCCCGGCGGGGGGTTACACTGAAGCTTTCTTT,CASLPAGGYTEAFF
TRBD1,TRBJ2-7,few,TRBV27,TGTGCCAGCAGTTTCCTCGGGACAGGTTACGAGCAGTACTTC,CASSFLGTGYEQYF
-,TRBJ2-4,-,TRBV19,TGTGCCAGTAGCATTCCGCTTGGGGGGGCGAAAAACATTCAGTACTTC,CASSIPLGGAKNIQYF
-,TRBJ2-5,few,TRBV11-2,TGTGCCAGCAGCTTAGTGAGCCGACAGCAAGAGACCCAGTACTTC,CASSLVSRQQETQYF
-,TRBJ2-3,-,TRBV7-6,TGTGCCAGCAGCTTAGCCTGGGGCCGTCTTAGCACAGATACGCAGTATTTT,CASSLAWGRLSTDTQYF
-,TRBJ1-1,-,TRBV19,TGTGCCAGTAGTAGAGGGTGGAGCACTGAAGCTTTCTTT,CASSRGWSTEAFF
-,TRBJ2-3,-,TRBV28,TGTGCCAGCAGTTTCTATGCGAAGGATACGCAGTATTTT,CASSFYAKDTQYF
-,TRBJ2-7,-,TRBV6-1,TGTGCCAGCAGACCCAGGCTGAGCTCCTACGAGCAGTACTTC,CASRPRLSSYEQYF
-,TRBJ1-2,-,TRBV19,TGTGCCAGTAGTGAGACGGGAAACTATGGCTACACCTTC,CASSETGNYGYTF
-,TRBJ1-6,few,TRBV2,TGTGCCAGCAGTGAAGAAGACACAGGCAATTCACCCCTCCACTTT,CASSEEDTGNSPLHF
-,TRBJ1-1,-,TRBV6-5,TGTGCCAGCAGATACCGTGACAGTCCGAACACTGAAGCTTTCTTT,CASRYRDSPNTEAFF
-,TRBJ1-5,-,TRBV7-9,TGTGCCAGCAGCTTCGGGGGTAATAGCAATCAGCCCCAGCATTTT,CASSFGGNSNQPQHF
TRBD1,TRBJ2-1,-,TRBV7-9,TGTTCCAGCAGCCCCCCGGGACAGGGTGTGGCGGAGGGGCAGTTCTTC,CSSSPPGQGVAEGQFF
-,TRBJ2-3,-,TRBV18,TGTGCCAGCTCACCAAGCTTTAGGGGCAGGACGCTTTCCACAGATACGCAGTATTTT,CASSPSFRGRTLSTDTQYF
-,TRBJ2-7,-,TRBV5-4,TGTGCCAGCAGCCACGGACAGTCCTCCGGGCAGTACTTC,CASSHGQSSGQYF
-,TRBJ2-7,-,TRBV29-1,TGCAGCGTTCGTCAGACTGACTACGAGCAGTACTTC,CSVRQTDYEQYF
-,TRBJ2-1,-,TRBV11-2,TGTGCCAGCAGCGGGTCGTCCGGGAGAACTATAAATGAGCAGTTCTTC,CASSGSSGRTINEQFF
TRBD1,TRBJ1-4,few,TRBV19,TGTGCCAGTAACCTGGGGACAGGGGAGTGGGCAACTAATGAAAAACTGTTTTTT,CASNLGTGEWATNEKLFF
-,TRBJ1-1,-,TRBV7-9,TGTGCCAGCAGTTTTCCCAACCCTAGGAGGGAGGGGAACACTGAAGCTTTCTTT,CASSFPNPRREGNTEAFF
TRBD1,TRBJ2-3,-,TRBV2,TGTGCCAGCCGGGTGACAGGGGATAATACAGATACGCAGTATTTT,CASRVTGDNTDTQYF
TRBD1,TRBJ2-3,-,TRBV27,TGTGCCAGCAGTGGACAGGGTATGAGCACAGATACGCAGTATTTT,CASSGQGMSTDTQYF
-,TRBJ2-5,-,TRBV6-6,TGTGCCAGCAGTTATAAAGAGACCCAGTACTTC,CASSYKETQYF
TRBD2,TRBJ2-7,once,TRBV6-6,TGTGCCAGCAGTGGGACTAGCAGGTCCTACGAGCAGTACTTC,CASSGTSRSYEQYF
TRBD1,TRBJ1-2,-,TRBV28,TGTGCCAGCAGATTCCCCATGACAGGGTCGCATGGCTACACCTTC,CASRFPMTGSHGYTF
TRBD1,TRBJ2-7,-,TRBV7-8,TGTGCCAGCAGCTCCGACAGGGAATACGGCCGTTACTACGAGCAGTACTTC,CASSSDREYGRYYEQYF
-,TRBJ2-1,-,TRBV4-1,TGCGCCAGCAGCCAAGGGTGGTTGCGGTCGAGCTCCTACAATGAGCAGTTCTTC,CASSQGWLRSSSYNEQFF
-,TRBJ1-1,-,TRBV28,TGTGCCAGCCTACAGGGGAACACTGAAGCTTTCTTT,CASLQGNTEAFF
-,TRBJ1-2,-,TRBV6-5,TGTGCCAGCAGTTACACGGTCTTAAGGGGAGGCTACACCTTC,CASSYTVLRGGYTF
TRBD1,TRBJ1-2,-,TRBV25-1,TGTGCCAGCAGTAAACAGGGGGCGCAGGGCTATGGCTACACCTTC,CASSKQGAQGYGYTF
-,TRBJ2-7,-,TRBV6-5,TGTGCCAGCAGCCACCGCGGGACCGAGCAGTACTTC,CASSHRGTEQYF
-,TRBJ1-1,-,TRBV5-4,TGTGCCAGCAGCTTGGGGTTTACAGACACTGAAGCTTTCTTT,CASSLGFTDTEAFF
TRBD1,TRBJ1-1,-,TRBV27,TGTGCCAGCAGTTGGGACAGTGGGATGAACACTGAAGCTTTCTTT,CASSWDSGMNTEAFF
-,TRBJ2-1,-,TRBV1,TGCACCAGCAGCCAAGACCGGGACAGGGGTGGGATGCTATACAATGAGCAGTTCTTC,CTSSQDRDRGGMLYNEQFF
-,TRBJ1-1,few,TRBV4-3,TGCGCCAGCAGCCAAGAAATTGGGTCTGGACAAAGCCCCTTCTTT,CASSQEIGSGQSPFF
-,TRBJ1-3,-,TRBV28,TGTGCCAGCAGTTCGGCGGCTAAGGATGGAAACACCATATATTTT,CASSSAAKDGNTIYF
-,TRBJ2-1,few,TRBV6-1,TGTGCCAGCAGTGTGAAAACAGATTACAATGAGCAGTTCTTC,CASSVKTDYNEQFF
TRBD2,TRBJ2-5,-,TRBV7-2,TGTGCCAGCAGCTTACGGAGCGGGGGTCGCGAGACCCAGTACTTC,CASSLRSGGRETQYF
TRBD1,TRBJ1-2,-,TRBV5-1,TGCGCCAGCAGCTTGGTAGGACAGGGGACCTATGGCTACACCTTC,CASSLVGQGTYGYTF
-,TRBJ1-1,-,TRBV5-1,TGCGCCAGCAGCGGGTTACAGGGAAGGGTAACTGAAGCTTTCTTT,CASSGLQGRVTEAFF
-,TRBJ1-4,-,TRBV2,TGTGCCAGCAGTGGCGGGGACCGGATTAATGAAAAACTGTTTTTT,CASSGGDRINEKLFF
-,TRBJ2-7,-,TRBV6-5,TGTGCCAGCAGTTCGAGGGGAGGCGAGCAGTACTTC,CASSSRGGEQYF
-,TRBJ1-1,few,TRBV7-6,TGTGCCAGCAGCTTGACAGGGAACACTGAAGCTTTCTTT,CASSLTGNTEAFF